This TCR beta chain was identified in a study of OX40 agonist ivuxolimab in advanced cancers. The ends lost 0 bases at V and 8 bases at J; junction bases unmatched: 7. The CDR3 has 15 residues. Germline values: CDR1 SGHRS, CDR2 YFSETQ. Study observations and caveats: CD8+ T cells showed, on average, more clonal expansion than CD4+ cells.

Only in-frame clones appear in the TCRdb table, and some are missing; sequencing was by immunoSEQ multiplex PCR. The sample records 45,000 to 65,000 clones, approximately 90% being singletons. A remark on this clone: Its antigen is not known.

This receptor was taken from an adult with an advanced solid tumor such as melanoma, head and neck, liver or kidney cancer. This specimen consisted of CD4+ or CD8+ T cells sorted from blood, obtained in a trial of the OX40 agonist ivuxolimab. J is TRBJ1-4 and V is TRBV5-1; 7 bases match TRBD1. DNA of the CDR3: TGCGCCAGCAGCTTGGGACAGGGCTTTAGCGAAAAACTGTTTTTT. It translates to CASSLGQGFSEKLFF.